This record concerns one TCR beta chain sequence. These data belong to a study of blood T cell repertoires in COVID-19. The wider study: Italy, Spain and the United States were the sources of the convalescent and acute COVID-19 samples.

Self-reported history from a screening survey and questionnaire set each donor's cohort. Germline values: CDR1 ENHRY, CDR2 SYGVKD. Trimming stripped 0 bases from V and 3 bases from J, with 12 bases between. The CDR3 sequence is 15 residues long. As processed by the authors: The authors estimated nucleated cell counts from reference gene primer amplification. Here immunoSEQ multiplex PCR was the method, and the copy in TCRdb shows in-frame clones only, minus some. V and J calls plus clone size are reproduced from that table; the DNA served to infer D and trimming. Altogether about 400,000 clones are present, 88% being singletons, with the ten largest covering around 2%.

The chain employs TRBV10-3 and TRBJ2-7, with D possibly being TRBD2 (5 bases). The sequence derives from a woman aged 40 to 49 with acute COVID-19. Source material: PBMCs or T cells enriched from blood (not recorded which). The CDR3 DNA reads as TGTGCCATCAGTGAGTCAAGCGGAGGAAGCTACGAGCAGTACTTC. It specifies CAISESSGGSYEQYF.